This T cell receptor (beta chain) was retrieved from a study of T cells after yellow fever vaccination. The study's findings and limits: A small share of clonotypes appeared in both CD4 and CD8 compartments. Post-booster repertoires again held most primary-vaccination clones (approximately 96% CD4, 88% CD8).

This CDR3 has 12 amino acids. V was trimmed by 7 bases and J by 9 bases, leaving 13 bases between them. This clonotype was observed at least ten times. What it recognizes is unknown. A process of 5'RACE template switching, which added a universal primer site and UMIs, was used to make TCR cDNA. In TCRdb, the 5' RACE reads were re-called with MiXCR into one record per CDR3 protein. The sample has approximately 550,000 distinct CDR3 sequences, about a fifth seen once. Sequenced here: PBMCs, sampled 15 days after the yellow fever booster vaccination. The chain joins TRBV12-3 or TRBV12-4 to TRBJ2-1; D remains ambiguous. The receptor was isolated from a man aged 25-40 years who received the YFV17D yellow fever vaccine. This CDR3 is CASNPRRGEQFF. CDR3 coding DNA: TGTGCCAGCAATCCTCGGCGTGGTGAGCAGTTCTTC.